This T cell receptor (beta chain) comes out of a study of CD8 T cells in ankylosing spondylitis. Researchers built TCR beta libraries using quantitative 5'-RACE with molecular barcodes. TCRdb redid the calling of the 5' RACE reads with MiXCR, one entry per CDR3 protein. Of about 340,000 distinct CDR3 sequences in the sample, roughly 15% were seen once. The V gene's germline CDR1 is SEHNR and CDR2 FQNEAQ (reference sequence). The CDR3 loop spans 13 amino acids. With 5 bases removed from V and 10 bases from J, the gap between germline ends came to 18 bases. Sequencing was performed on blood, either unsorted or a sorted T cell fraction (not recorded which). The chain couples TRBV7-9 to TRBJ2-7; the D is unclear. This sequence originates from a male donor with ankylosing spondylitis or in good health (not recorded which). This CDR3 reads CASSLDRVGRQYF. CDR3 in DNA: TGTGCCAGCAGCCTCGATCGGGTAGGGCGACAGTACTTC.